This TCR beta chain comes out of a study of a mutant IDH1 vaccine in newly diagnosed glioma (TCRdb year 2021). With respect to the entire study: Patients were given eight vaccinations, in weeks 1, 3, 5, 7, 11, 15, 19 and 23, which matched visits V03 through V10. Longitudinal TCRB deep sequencing was done for 25 treated patients, wherever samples were available for exploratory analyses. Before enrollment, patients had received standard therapy of radiotherapy alone, temozolomide alone, or radiochemotherapy with temozolomide; most received the combination. Peripheral blood was drawn at six visits: V03 (baseline), V05, V07, V10, V12 and V13. The roughly 35 treated patients were roughly 62% male and around 40% female, with a mean age of approximately 40 years. Vaccination was initiated 4-6 weeks after radiotherapy alone, or concurrently with temozolomide cycles in the chemotherapy-containing groups.

Regarding this clone: The antigen it binds to is not known. Per-nucleotide qualities are absent, and no much larger clonotype sits a single base away.

The CDR3 holds 19 amino acids from the cysteine to the phenylalanine. Left in the record is the CDR3 DNA by itself, 57 bases read in frame from the first base. For CDR1 and CDR2, the germline V gene lists SGHAT and FQNNGV. The trim is 0 bases for V and 8 bases for J, with a gap of 23 bases between the germline ends. General conclusions and limits of the study: PBMC samples for TCRB deep sequencing were selected based on availability. Pseudoprogression seemed to be unrelated to changes in the top peripheral T cell clonotypes found by TCRB sequencing. Immune responses induced by the vaccine were seen in approximately 93% of patients across multiple MHC alleles. The authors stated that sample limitations prevented analyses of patient blood samples from being reproduced.

Interpreted using the paper, the time point label stands for: week 5, during vaccination. Every vaccine dose consisted of 300 ug of a 20-mer mutant IDH1 peptide in Montanide, administered subcutaneously together with topical imiquimod. Donors had newly diagnosed WHO grade 3 or 4 IDH1-mutant astrocytomas with loss of nuclear ATRX. The samples were drawn from NOA16, a multicentre, single-arm, open-label phase I trial in Germany that tested a mutant IDH1 peptide vaccine in humans for the first time. Genomic DNA for TCRB sequencing was extracted from EDTA blood using the DNeasy Blood and Tissue Kit. Library preparation used the immunoSEQ multiplex PCR assay. Rearranged TCR beta chain sequences were amplified using the hsTCRB Kit according to the manufacturer's protocol. TCRB libraries were sequenced on an Illumina MiSeq. In the original analysis: Demultiplexing, trimming and gene mapping were performed with the kit vendor's proprietary platform. Sourced from immuneACCESS, this table was stored by TCRdb with only in-frame sequences that have V and J called. A share of the clones is absent; for the studies checked, an unresolved V gene accounts for under half, and the remainder has no known explanation. The V and J calls and clone size are taken from that table; D and trimming were inferred from the DNA. The sample table lists roughly 30,000 clones, roughly 80% of them with a count of one. The top ten constitute about 24% of the sample.

The source was PBMCs, collected from a glioma patient whose treatment included an IDH1 peptide vaccine. The source is a man aged 25-45 years with glioma. In this chain, TRBV11-2 is recombined with TRBJ1-6; tentative D gene TRBD1, with 6 bases matching. The CDR3 amino acid sequence is: CASSLDPKSPLTGHSPLHF. The bases read TGTGCCAGCAGCTTAGATCCGAAATCCCCTTTGACAGGTCATTCACCCCTCCACTTT. The CDR3 plus the reference TRBV11-2 and TRBJ1-6 genes for the other parts give the full variable domain: EAGVAQSPRYKIIEKRQSVAFWCNPISGHATLYWYQQILGQGPKLLIQFQNNGVVDDSQLPKDRFSAERLKGVDSTLKIQPAKLEDSAVYLCASSLDPKSPLTGHSPLHFGNGTRLTVT.